The rows below give T cell receptor beta chains drawn from one sample of a study of OX40 agonist ivuxolimab in advanced cancers. Using immunoSEQ multiplex PCR, the repertoire was profiled, and TCRdb retains in-frame clones only, with some absent. Of some 70,000 clones in the sample, roughly 90% were seen once. Sequences were derived from CD4+ or CD8+ T cells sorted from blood, sampled in a trial of the OX40 agonist ivuxolimab. The receptors originated from an adult with an advanced solid tumor such as melanoma, head and neck, liver or kidney cancer. The conserved cysteine and the conserved F or W are not part of the CDR3 here.

V	J	CDR3
TRBV7-3	TRBJ2-1	ASSFGQGSYNEQF
TRBV6-6	TRBJ1-5	ASSYSQGVSNQPQH
TRBV27	TRBJ1-4	ASGGSIGPTNEKLF
TRBV30	TRBJ1-1	AWGTGGQGTEAF
TRBV29-1	TRBJ1-1	SASGGGDLTEAF
TRBV19	TRBJ2-7	ASSIRDRARGLGSEQY
TRBV19	TRBJ1-2	ASSIPPIRGYT
TRBV4-1	TRBJ1-2	ASSQQGQGSGAGGYT
TRBV10-1	TRBJ2-1	ASSDRRLAGGHYRSYNEQF
TRBV18	TRBJ1-5	ASSPQGQPQH
TRBV12-5	TRBJ2-2	ASASHTGELF
TRBV5-4	TRBJ2-7	ASSLTGSSYEQY
TRBV6-5	TRBJ1-1	ASSTGLPNTEAF
TRBV6-5	TRBJ2-1	ASRYLPGLGLDEQF